This T cell receptor (beta chain) was documented in a study of glioma-infiltrating T cells after dendritic cell vaccination. The assay was immunoSEQ multiplex PCR, and TCRdb's table has in-frame clones only and misses some. The sample yields about 25,000 clones, roughly 89% seen once. CDR1 and CDR2 (germline): LNHNV, YYDKDF (reference sequence). The CDR3 is 13 amino acids. Trimming removed 1 base at V and 5 bases at J, with 8 bases between. Time point in this sample: after dendritic cell vaccination, including at tumor progression/relapse. The chain is built from TRBV15 and TRBJ2-5; D remains unclear. The sequencing used blood, collected after dendritic cell vaccination. This sequence originates from a human donor with glioblastoma. CDR3 DNA: TGTGCCACCAGCAGAGCCCCCGGGGAGACCCAGTACTTC. This codes for CATSRAPGETQYF.